Listed below are T cell receptor beta chains from one sample, sequenced in a study of PD-L1 blockade in urothelial cancer. Using immunoSEQ multiplex PCR, the repertoire was profiled, and TCRdb retains in-frame clones only, with some absent. This sample has about 40,000 clones, with about 86% found just once. Sequenced material: PBMCs, taken around atezolizumab (anti-PD-L1) treatment. The receptors originated from a man in his 60s with urothelial cancer. Both conserved end residues are part of each CDR3. The D gene is left open where the match is weak. Some rows have no size entry. The others give once, few or many, or a class for an expanded clone.

V gene: TRBV7-9; clone size: -; J gene: TRBJ2-1; D gene: TRBD2; CDR3 DNA: TGTGCCAGCAGCCCCCCCTTGGAGGCGGGGGGTATCTACAATGAGCAGTTCTTC; CDR3 protein: CASSPPLEAGGIYNEQFF
V gene: TRBV9; clone size: -; J gene: TRBJ2-3; D gene: -; CDR3 DNA: TGTGCCAGCAGCGTAGGAGGGTTTAGGGATACGCAGTATTTT; CDR3 protein: CASSVGGFRDTQYF
V gene: TRBV20-1; clone size: -; J gene: TRBJ1-2; D gene: -; CDR3 DNA: TGCAGTCTAGGACTCTATGGCTACACCTTC; CDR3 protein: CSLGLYGYTF
V gene: TRBV11-2; clone size: -; J gene: TRBJ1-2; D gene: TRBD1; CDR3 DNA: TGTGCCAGCAGCTCACTTCGGACAGGGGATGGGGGCTACACCTTC; CDR3 protein: CASSSLRTGDGGYTF
V gene: TRBV28; clone size: -; J gene: TRBJ1-5; D gene: TRBD1; CDR3 DNA: TGTGCCAGCAGTTTCTTACAGGGGAAACAGCCCCAGCATTTT; CDR3 protein: CASSFLQGKQPQHF
V gene: TRBV27; clone size: -; J gene: TRBJ1-4; D gene: TRBD1; CDR3 DNA: TGTGCCAGCAGTTTATCGACGACAGGGGTTCGAAAACTGTTTTTT; CDR3 protein: CASSLSTTGVRKLFF
V gene: TRBV28; clone size: -; J gene: TRBJ2-7; D gene: TRBD1; CDR3 DNA: TGTGCCAGCACTCGACAGGGGGCGAGCTACGAGCAGTACTTC; CDR3 protein: CASTRQGASYEQYF
V gene: TRBV7-2; clone size: -; J gene: TRBJ2-3; D gene: -; CDR3 DNA: TGTGCCAGCAGCCGAGTCCCTAGCCGCACAGATACGCAGTATTTT; CDR3 protein: CASSRVPSRTDTQYF
V gene: TRBV12-5; clone size: -; J gene: TRBJ2-3; D gene: -; CDR3 DNA: TGTGCTAGTGCAACAGCAGAGACAGATACGCAGTATTTT; CDR3 protein: CASATAETDTQYF
V gene: TRBV18; clone size: -; J gene: TRBJ1-1; D gene: TRBD1; CDR3 DNA: TGTGCCAGCTCACCCGGACAGGCCACTGAAGCTTTCTTT; CDR3 protein: CASSPGQATEAFF
V gene: TRBV19; clone size: -; J gene: TRBJ1-5; D gene: -; CDR3 DNA: TGTGCCAGTAGTAACCCCAGCAGGAGCAATCAGCCCCAGCATTTT; CDR3 protein: CASSNPSRSNQPQHF
V gene: TRBV5-6; clone size: -; J gene: TRBJ2-1; D gene: -; CDR3 DNA: TGTGCCAGCAGCTTGGGTTCGGATGAGCAGTTCTTC; CDR3 protein: CASSLGSDEQFF
V gene: TRBV2; clone size: -; J gene: TRBJ2-1; D gene: TRBD2; CDR3 DNA: TGTGCCAGCAGTCCGACTAGCGGACTCCCCAATGAGCAGTTCTTC; CDR3 protein: CASSPTSGLPNEQFF
V gene: TRBV11-2; clone size: -; J gene: TRBJ1-1; D gene: -; CDR3 DNA: TGTGCCAGCAGCTTAGCAACAGAAGAAGCTTTCTTT; CDR3 protein: CASSLATEEAFF
V gene: TRBV29-1; clone size: few; J gene: TRBJ2-5; D gene: -; CDR3 DNA: TGCAGCACCCGGGACTTCAACCTGTACCAAGAGACCCAGTACTTC; CDR3 protein: CSTRDFNLYQETQYF
V gene: TRBV6-6; clone size: -; J gene: TRBJ1-4; D gene: TRBD1; CDR3 DNA: TGTGCCAGCAGCGACAGGGATAATGAAAAACTGTTTTTT; CDR3 protein: CASSDRDNEKLFF
V gene: TRBV5-1; clone size: -; J gene: TRBJ2-2; D gene: TRBD2; CDR3 DNA: TGCGCCAGCAGCTTGAGGTCGGCGGGAGGGTCCGGGGAGCTGTTTTTT; CDR3 protein: CASSLRSAGGSGELFF
V gene: TRBV27; clone size: -; J gene: TRBJ2-2; D gene: -; CDR3 DNA: TGTGCCAGCAGTTTATCAGGGGCCGGGGAGCTGTTTTTT; CDR3 protein: CASSLSGAGELFF
V gene: TRBV7-2; clone size: -; J gene: TRBJ2-1; D gene: TRBD1; CDR3 DNA: TGTGCCAGCAGCGTCGGACAGGGGGGGCAGTTCTTC; CDR3 protein: CASSVGQGGQFF
V gene: TRBV2; clone size: -; J gene: TRBJ1-1; D gene: TRBD1; CDR3 DNA: TGTGCCAGCAGGGACAGGTTGAACACTGAAGCTTTCTTT; CDR3 protein: CASRDRLNTEAFF
V gene: TRBV14; clone size: many; J gene: TRBJ1-1; D gene: -; CDR3 DNA: TGTGCCAGCAGCCAAGATTTTACCGATCGGGGGTCTATGAACACTGAAGCTTTCTTT; CDR3 protein: CASSQDFTDRGSMNTEAFF
V gene: TRBV7-8; clone size: -; J gene: TRBJ2-3; D gene: TRBD2; CDR3 DNA: TGTGCCAGCAGCTTAGCGGCTAGCGGGCGCACAGATACGCAGTATTTT; CDR3 protein: CASSLAASGRTDTQYF
V gene: TRBV7-2; clone size: -; J gene: TRBJ2-2; D gene: TRBD2; CDR3 DNA: TGTGCCAGCCGTCTAGCGGGAGGCCCCGGGGAGCTGTTTTTT; CDR3 protein: CASRLAGGPGELFF
V gene: TRBV19; clone size: -; J gene: TRBJ2-5; D gene: TRBD1; CDR3 DNA: TGTGCCAGTAGTATAGGAGGGGGCGTGGAGACCCAGTACTTC; CDR3 protein: CASSIGGGVETQYF
V gene: TRBV7-7; clone size: -; J gene: TRBJ1-5; D gene: TRBD1; CDR3 DNA: TGTGCTAGCAGCCGGGACAGAGATCAGCCCCAGCATTTT; CDR3 protein: CASSRDRDQPQHF
V gene: TRBV27; clone size: -; J gene: TRBJ2-3; D gene: TRBD2; CDR3 DNA: TGTGCCAGCAGTTTATTACCTCGACTAGCGGGAGAGAGCACAGATACGCAGTATTTT; CDR3 protein: CASSLLPRLAGESTDTQYF
V gene: TRBV5-4; clone size: -; J gene: TRBJ2-3; D gene: -; CDR3 DNA: TGTGCCAGCAGCTTGGGGGCTAGCACCAGCACAGATACGCAGTATTTT; CDR3 protein: CASSLGASTSTDTQYF
V gene: TRBV4-3; clone size: -; J gene: TRBJ2-5; D gene: -; CDR3 DNA: TGCGCCAGCAGCCAAGATCGCGGTTACGAGACCCAGTACTTC; CDR3 protein: CASSQDRGYETQYF
V gene: TRBV21-1; clone size: -; J gene: TRBJ1-5; D gene: -; CDR3 DNA: TGTGCCAGCAGCAGTACTTACAGGACAAATAGCAATCAGCCCCAGCATTTT; CDR3 protein: CASSSTYRTNSNQPQHF
V gene: TRBV2; clone size: few; J gene: TRBJ2-3; D gene: TRBD2; CDR3 DNA: TGTGCCAGCAGACTAGCGGGGGGTACTGGAGATACGCAGTATTTT; CDR3 protein: CASRLAGGTGDTQYF
V gene: TRBV27; clone size: -; J gene: TRBJ2-7; D gene: -; CDR3 DNA: TGTGCCAGCAGTTTATACATGAACTACGAGCAGTACTTC; CDR3 protein: CASSLYMNYEQYF
V gene: TRBV7-2; clone size: -; J gene: TRBJ2-7; D gene: TRBD1; CDR3 DNA: TGTGCCAGCAGCTTATCGACCGGGACAGGCTACGAGCAGTACTTC; CDR3 protein: CASSLSTGTGYEQYF
V gene: TRBV4-3; clone size: -; J gene: TRBJ2-5; D gene: TRBD2; CDR3 DNA: TGCGCCAGCAGCCAAGATGGGACTAGCGGGCGAGAGACCCAGTACTTC; CDR3 protein: CASSQDGTSGRETQYF
V gene: TRBV28; clone size: few; J gene: TRBJ2-7; D gene: TRBD1; CDR3 DNA: TGTGCCAGCAGCCTAATCGGACAGGGGGCCTACGAGCAGTACTTC; CDR3 protein: CASSLIGQGAYEQYF
V gene: TRBV2; clone size: -; J gene: TRBJ2-7; D gene: -; CDR3 DNA: TGTGCCAGCAGTGATCTGGATGGAGGCTCCTACGAGCAGTACTTC; CDR3 protein: CASSDLDGGSYEQYF
V gene: TRBV7-9; clone size: -; J gene: TRBJ2-2; D gene: TRBD1; CDR3 DNA: TGTGCCAGCAGCCAAGGGACAGGGTACACCGGGGAGCTGTTTTTT; CDR3 protein: CASSQGTGYTGELFF
V gene: TRBV11-2; clone size: -; J gene: TRBJ2-5; D gene: TRBD1; CDR3 DNA: TGTGCCAGCAGCTCCACGAGGACAGGGGGCCGGGAGACCCAGTACTTC; CDR3 protein: CASSSTRTGGRETQYF
V gene: TRBV2; clone size: -; J gene: TRBJ1-5; D gene: TRBD1; CDR3 DNA: TGTGCCAGCAGTGAAAAATACAGGGGGGTCGGGCAGCCCCAGCATTTT; CDR3 protein: CASSEKYRGVGQPQHF
V gene: TRBV2; clone size: -; J gene: TRBJ1-1; D gene: TRBD1; CDR3 DNA: TGTGCCAGCAGGGCCGGGACAGGGGGTGGGAACACTGAAGCTTTCTTT; CDR3 protein: CASRAGTGGGNTEAFF
V gene: TRBV5-1; clone size: -; J gene: TRBJ1-6; D gene: TRBD1; CDR3 DNA: TGCGCCAGCAGCCTTAGGACAGGGGATAATTCACCCCTCCACTTT; CDR3 protein: CASSLRTGDNSPLHF
V gene: TRBV5-6; clone size: -; J gene: TRBJ1-1; D gene: -; CDR3 DNA: TGTGCCAGCAGCCTTACGAACAGGGAAGCTTTCTTT; CDR3 protein: CASSLTNREAFF
V gene: TRBV2; clone size: -; J gene: TRBJ2-5; D gene: -; CDR3 DNA: TGTGCCAGCAGTGGCGGTGGAGAGACCCAGTACTTC; CDR3 protein: CASSGGGETQYF
V gene: TRBV6-4; clone size: -; J gene: TRBJ1-5; D gene: -; CDR3 DNA: TGTGCCAGCAGACCCGACAGCGCTATTCAGCCCCAGCATTTT; CDR3 protein: CASRPDSAIQPQHF